The clone carrying this TCR beta chain is a singleton in its sample. The data derive from a study of cytomegalovirus exposure and HLA in healthy donors. PCR was performed using 60 Vbeta and 13 Jbeta primers. The table came from immunoSEQ multiplex PCR; TCRdb's copy has only in-frame clones and leaves some out. The sample yields approximately 260,000 clones, about nine tenths seen once. The TCR originated in a girl aged 2-10 years in good health and CMV-seronegative. The source material was PBMCs.

For the CDR3, the DNA is TGTGCCAGTAGTGCCCCGGGGAGGGCATCTCAGCCCCAGCATTTT. Translated: CASSAPGRASQPQHF. The chain is built from TRBV19 and TRBJ1-5, with no clear D. The germline CDR1 and CDR2 sequences are LNHDA and SQIVND (reference sequence). This CDR3 contains 15 residues. V gave up 5 bases and J gave up 6 bases, with 17 bases separating them.